A selection of T cell receptor beta chains follows, all from one sample in a study of CD8 T cells in ankylosing spondylitis. TCRdb passed the 5' RACE reads through MiXCR, listing each CDR3 protein once. The table has roughly 180,000 distinct CDR3 sequences, just over 9.5% seen once. Sequencing was done on a sample of blood, either unsorted or a sorted T cell fraction (not recorded which). These receptor sequences come from a female donor with ankylosing spondylitis or in good health (not recorded which). The CDR3 runs from the conserved cysteine through the conserved F or W. The order of the fields is clone size, D gene, J gene, V gene, CDR3 DNA, CDR3 protein. D genes are given only for firm matches. Clone sizes are given selectively: once, few, many, or a class where the clone is expanded.

few | TRBD1 | TRBJ2-7 | TRBV5-5 | TGTGCCAGCAGCCTGGACAGGGATCGGCCCTACGAGCAGTACTTC | CASSLDRDRPYEQYF
- | TRBD2 | TRBJ2-1 | TRBV28 | TGTGCCAGCAGTTTACGAGCGGGGAACCCCTACAATGAGCAGTTCTTC | CASSLRAGNPYNEQFF
- | - | TRBJ1-4 | TRBV4-3 | TGCGCCAGCAGCCAAGCCCCAGGGTTGGGTGAAAAACTGTTTTTT | CASSQAPGLGEKLFF
- | - | TRBJ2-3 | TRBV4-3 | TGCGCCAGCAGCCAAGATCGATCGACAGGCCCAGATACGCAGTATTTT | CASSQDRSTGPDTQYF
- | - | TRBJ2-3 | TRBV20-1 | TGCAGTGCTAGAGAGACGGGTACGCAGTATTTT | CSARETGTQYF
many | - | TRBJ1-4 | TRBV4-3 | TGCGCCAGCAGCCAAGATGCCGAAAAACTGTTTTTT | CASSQDAEKLFF
many | - | TRBJ1-3 | TRBV7-6 | TGTGTCTTGCGAGGGTTGGGCTCTGGAAACACCATATATTTT | CVLRGLGSGNTIYF
- | - | TRBJ2-1 | TRBV5-5 | TGTGCCAGGGGCCCGGGGGCCTACAATGAGCAGTTCTTC | CARGPGAYNEQFF
- | - | TRBJ2-1 | TRBV14 | TGTGCCAGCAGCCAAGACCCCTCTAATGAGCAGTTCTTC | CASSQDPSNEQFF
- | - | TRBJ1-5 | TRBV7-2 | TGTGCCAGCAGCTTAGGGGGGATCGGTCAGCCCCAGCATTTT | CASSLGGIGQPQHF
few | - | TRBJ2-7 | TRBV7-9 | TGTGCCAGCAGCTCCCCTGGAACCTACGAGCAGTACTTC | CASSSPGTYEQYF
- | - | TRBJ2-3 | TRBV4-1 | TGCGCCAGCAGCCCTATACCCCCCAGCTCCCTCGGCACAGATACGCAGTATTTT | CASSPIPPSSLGTDTQYF
few | TRBD2 | TRBJ2-1 | TRBV4-3 | TGCGCCAGCAGCCAGCCGGCTAGCGGGGTTCGTCTCTCCTACAATGAGCAGTTCTTC | CASSQPASGVRLSYNEQFF
many | TRBD2 | TRBJ2-1 | TRBV4-3 | TGCGCCAGCAGCCAAGGTAGCGGGGTTTACAATGAGCAGTTCTTC | CASSQGSGVYNEQFF
- | TRBD1 | TRBJ2-7 | TRBV4-3 | TGCGCCAGCAGCCGAGTGACAGGGGGCGGACCCTTGGAGCAGTACTTC | CASSRVTGGGPLEQYF
- | TRBD2 | TRBJ2-3 | TRBV12-3/TRBV12-4 | TGTGCCAGCAGTCACGGGACTAGCAAAACAGATACGCAGTATTTT | CASSHGTSKTDTQYF
many | - | TRBJ1-5 | TRBV7-2 | TGTGCCAGCAGCTTACTGAACCGGGACGGGAATCAGCCCCAGCATTTT | CASSLLNRDGNQPQHF
few | TRBD1 | TRBJ2-1 | TRBV24-1 | TGTGCCACCAGCCCGACAGGGATGGACGATGAGCAGTTCTTC | CATSPTGMDDEQFF
few | - | TRBJ1-1 | TRBV6-1 | TGTGCCAGCAGTGAATGGGGAGACGGAGCGGACACTGAAGCTTTCTTT | CASSEWGDGADTEAFF
many | TRBD2 | TRBJ2-1 | TRBV5-1 | TGCGCCAGCAGCTTGGCTAGGGTCGGTGGTAGCGGGAACCGTGAGCAGTTCTTC | CASSLARVGGSGNREQFF
few | TRBD1 | TRBJ2-7 | TRBV28 | TGTGCCAGCAGATCCCCGACAGGGGTCCTTTCTCCCTACGAGCAGTACTTC | CASRSPTGVLSPYEQYF
- | - | TRBJ2-1 | TRBV7-9 | TGTGCCAGCAGCTTAGAGGAAGGTTGGGATACCTACAATGAGCAGTTCTTC | CASSLEEGWDTYNEQFF
- | - | TRBJ2-1 | TRBV9 | TGTGCCAGCAGCGTCTCTCTGGGTGAGCAGTTCTTC | CASSVSLGEQFF
- | - | TRBJ2-2 | TRBV10-3 | TGTGCCATCAGTATCTCTTCTCTCGGGGAGCTGTTTTTT | CAISISSLGELFF
few | TRBD2 | TRBJ2-1 | TRBV7-2 | TGTGCCAGCAGCTTAGAAGGGACTAGCCCCTACAATGAGCAGTTCTTC | CASSLEGTSPYNEQFF
- | - | TRBJ2-4 | TRBV9 | TGTGCCGGCAGCGAGAGCCTAGCCAAAAACATTCAGTACTTC | CAGSESLAKNIQYF
- | TRBD2 | TRBJ2-2 | TRBV7-6 | TGTGCCAGCAGCCCCCGGGGGGGACCCACCGGGGAGCTGTTTTTT | CASSPRGGPTGELFF
few | TRBD1 | TRBJ2-1 | TRBV24-1 | TGTGCCACCAGTGATCCTAGGACAGGATCCTACAATGAGCAGTTCTTC | CATSDPRTGSYNEQFF
few | - | TRBJ2-3 | TRBV14 | TGTGCCAGCAGCCTTCCCGGGCACACAGATACGCAGTATTTT | CASSLPGHTDTQYF
- | TRBD1 | TRBJ2-7 | TRBV7-9 | TGTGCCAGCAGCTCTCCGGGACAGGAGCAGTACTTC | CASSSPGQEQYF
- | - | TRBJ2-2 | TRBV15 | TGTGCCACCGGCTGGGGGGAAGGCACCGGGGAGCTGTTTTTT | CATGWGEGTGELFF
many | - | TRBJ2-2 | TRBV4-3 | TGCGCCAGCAGCCAAGATGGAGGCCTTACCGGGGAGCTGTTTTTT | CASSQDGGLTGELFF
- | TRBD2 | TRBJ2-1 | TRBV4-3 | TGCGCCAGCAGCCAAGCTGGGCGGGTACTAGCGGGAGGAGAGAATGAGCAGTTCTTC | CASSQAGRVLAGGENEQFF
few | TRBD2 | TRBJ2-5 | TRBV10-2 | TGCGCCAGCAGTGAGACTGGTAGCGGGGGAAAGCAGACCCAGTACTTC | CASSETGSGGKQTQYF
few | - | TRBJ1-1 | TRBV7-9 | TGTGCCAGCAGCTTAGAATACCGTGAGGAAGAAACTGAAGCTTTCTTT | CASSLEYREEETEAFF
- | - | TRBJ1-4 | TRBV4-2 | TGTGCCAGCCGGGGACCCAAGGAGGAAAAACTGTTTTTT | CASRGPKEEKLFF
few | TRBD2 | TRBJ2-2 | TRBV7-9 | TGTGCCCTTGCGACTAGCGGGAAAAACACCGGGGAGCTGTTTTTT | CALATSGKNTGELFF
few | - | TRBJ2-3 | TRBV25-1 | TGTGCCAGCGGCCCATACACAGATACGCAGTATTTT | CASGPYTDTQYF
- | TRBD2 | TRBJ2-1 | TRBV29-1 | TGCAGCGTTGAGGGGCGGGAGGTTCCCTCCAATGAGCAGTTCTTC | CSVEGREVPSNEQFF
few | - | TRBJ2-5 | TRBV5-1 | TGCGCCAGCAGCTCCGGACAGCTCCAAGAGACCCAGTACTTC | CASSSGQLQETQYF
- | TRBD1 | TRBJ1-2 | TRBV28 | TGTGCCAGCAGTTTACCTCAGGGGGTGCCTTATGGCTACACCTTC | CASSLPQGVPYGYTF
- | - | TRBJ2-4 | TRBV28 | TGTGCCAGCAGTTTCGGTCGGTCCAAAAACATTCAGTACTTC | CASSFGRSKNIQYF
- | - | TRBJ2-7 | TRBV20-1 | TGCAGTGCTAATAGGGGGGACCACGAGCAGTACTTC | CSANRGDHEQYF
few | - | TRBJ1-2 | TRBV5-5 | TGTGCCAGCAGCTTGGGGCACAGGGAGGAAAACTATGGCTACACCTTC | CASSLGHREENYGYTF
- | - | TRBJ1-1 | TRBV29-1 | TGCAGCGGGCAGGGGCTCACTGAAGCTTTCTTT | CSGQGLTEAFF
few | - | TRBJ1-2 | TRBV2 | TGTGCCAGCAGTGAAAAGGGTCAGGGAGGGATCTATGGCTACACCTTC | CASSEKGQGGIYGYTF
many | TRBD2 | TRBJ2-1 | TRBV20-1 | TGCAGTGCTAGAGGCTCTCAGCGGGGACGCTACAATGAGCAGTTCTTC | CSARGSQRGRYNEQFF
- | TRBD2 | TRBJ2-3 | TRBV4-1 | TGCGCCAGCAGCCATTCCCAGGGACTAGCGGCAGATACGCAGTATTTT | CASSHSQGLAADTQYF
many | - | TRBJ2-2 | TRBV12-3/TRBV12-4 | TGTGCCAGCAGTTTATATGGGGGAGACCTCACCGGGGAGCTGTTTTTT | CASSLYGGDLTGELFF
- | - | TRBJ1-2 | TRBV12-3/TRBV12-4 | TGTGCCAGCACCCCTTCAGCTAACTATGGCTACACCTTC | CASTPSANYGYTF
many | TRBD1 | TRBJ1-1 | TRBV20-1 | TGCAGTGCTACCCCGACAGGGGCGAACACTGAAGCTTTCTTT | CSATPTGANTEAFF
many | TRBD1 | TRBJ2-5 | TRBV12-3/TRBV12-4 | TGTGCCAGCAGCCAAAATTCCGGGACAGTACAAGAGACCCAGTACTTC | CASSQNSGTVQETQYF
- | - | TRBJ1-2 | TRBV5-1 | TGCGCCAGCAGTTTCTCCAGGACGGCTGGCTACACCTTC | CASSFSRTAGYTF
many | TRBD1 | TRBJ1-1 | TRBV20-1 | TGCAGTGCTATATCCGGGACAGTTAACACTGAAGCTTTCTTT | CSAISGTVNTEAFF
few | - | TRBJ2-7 | TRBV3-1 | TGTGCCAGCAGCCAAGAGACTGGCGGAACTTACGAGCAGTACTTC | CASSQETGGTYEQYF
few | - | TRBJ1-2 | TRBV7-9 | TGTGCCAGCAGCTTACAGGTTAACTATGGCTACACCTTC | CASSLQVNYGYTF
few | - | TRBJ1-1 | TRBV6-2/TRBV6-3 | TGTGCCAGCGGGGGTAAACTGGGGGGACCAGCTTTCTTT | CASGGKLGGPAFF
- | - | TRBJ2-7 | TRBV6-2/TRBV6-3 | TGTGCCAGCAGTAACCTTGGCTACGAGCAGTACTTC | CASSNLGYEQYF
many | - | TRBJ1-2 | TRBV12-3/TRBV12-4 | TGTGCCAGCAGTTCTAGACGGCTCTATGGCTACACCTTC | CASSSRRLYGYTF
many | TRBD2 | TRBJ2-5 | TRBV12-3/TRBV12-4 | TGTGCCAGCAGCCCAGGGACTAGCGGGTGGAGGCGACCATCTCAAGAGACCCAGTACTTC | CASSPGTSGWRRPSQETQYF